These T cell receptor beta chains were read from a single sample in a study of T cell responses to AZD1222 COVID-19 vaccine. Assay used: immunoSEQ multiplex PCR; TCRdb lists only in-frame clones, some missing. The sample includes roughly 180,000 clones, roughly nine tenths of them seen just once. The sequencing used peripheral blood, collected on day 0 of AZD1222 vaccination. These TCRs come from an adult in good health. Both conserved end residues are part of each CDR3. D genes are given only for firm matches. Not all rows give a size; the values are once, few, many and, for expanded clones, a class.

V gene: TRBV7-9
clone size: .
D gene: .
J gene: TRBJ1-5
CDR3 protein: CASSEAPSDRNQPQHF
CDR3 DNA: TGTGCCAGCAGCGAGGCCCCCAGTGATCGGAATCAGCCCCAGCATTTT

V gene: TRBV19
clone size: .
D gene: .
J gene: TRBJ2-7
CDR3 protein: CASSIDIWTKSPYEQYF
CDR3 DNA: TGTGCCAGTAGTATAGATATATGGACCAAATCCCCCTACGAGCAGTACTTC

V gene: TRBV11-3
clone size: .
D gene: .
J gene: TRBJ2-3
CDR3 protein: CASSLGRGTDTQYF
CDR3 DNA: TGTGCCAGCAGCTTAGGGCGGGGCACAGATACGCAGTATTTT

V gene: TRBV5-1
clone size: .
D gene: .
J gene: TRBJ2-3
CDR3 protein: CASSFRDGASTDTQYF
CDR3 DNA: TGCGCCAGCAGCTTCCGGGACGGAGCTAGCACAGATACGCAGTATTTT

V gene: TRBV6-5
clone size: .
D gene: .
J gene: TRBJ1-5
CDR3 protein: CASSINQPQHF
CDR3 DNA: TGTGCCAGCAGTATAAATCAGCCCCAGCATTTT

V gene: TRBV3-1/TRBV3-2
clone size: .
D gene: .
J gene: TRBJ1-1
CDR3 protein: CASSATGGTEAFF
CDR3 DNA: TGTGCCAGCTCAGCGACAGGTGGAACTGAAGCTTTCTTT

V gene: TRBV7-2
clone size: .
D gene: .
J gene: TRBJ1-3
CDR3 protein: CASSLVPGNTIYF
CDR3 DNA: TGTGCCAGCAGCTTAGTTCCTGGAAACACCATATATTTT

V gene: TRBV12-3/TRBV12-4
clone size: .
D gene: .
J gene: TRBJ2-3
CDR3 protein: CASSWAGSPTQYF
CDR3 DNA: TGTGCCAGCAGTTGGGCAGGGTCTCCTACGCAGTATTTT

V gene: TRBV2
clone size: .
D gene: .
J gene: TRBJ2-3
CDR3 protein: CASREIQGFTDTQYF
CDR3 DNA: TGTGCCAGCAGAGAGATACAGGGCTTCACAGATACGCAGTATTTT

V gene: TRBV18
clone size: .
D gene: TRBD1
J gene: TRBJ1-2
CDR3 protein: CASSPSAYRVRGYGYTF
CDR3 DNA: TGTGCCAGCTCACCTTCCGCTTACAGGGTCAGGGGGTATGGCTACACCTTC

V gene: TRBV4-2
clone size: .
D gene: .
J gene: TRBJ1-1
CDR3 protein: CASSQFPIGGALVNTEAFF
CDR3 DNA: TGTGCCAGCAGCCAATTCCCCATTGGGGGGGCTTTAGTGAACACTGAAGCTTTCTTT

V gene: TRBV19
clone size: .
D gene: TRBD1
J gene: TRBJ1-2
CDR3 protein: CATMPTGILNYGYTF
CDR3 DNA: TGTGCCACCATGCCGACAGGGATACTTAACTATGGCTACACCTTC

V gene: TRBV27
clone size: .
D gene: TRBD1
J gene: TRBJ1-3
CDR3 protein: CATRQGAGGNTIYF
CDR3 DNA: TGTGCCACCCGACAGGGGGCAGGGGGAAACACCATATATTTT

V gene: TRBV10-3
clone size: .
D gene: TRBD2
J gene: TRBJ2-3
CDR3 protein: CAIRQPGLADTSTDTQYF
CDR3 DNA: TGTGCCATCAGACAACCGGGACTAGCGGACACTAGCACAGATACGCAGTATTTT

V gene: TRBV7-9
clone size: once
D gene: .
J gene: TRBJ1-5
CDR3 protein: CASSLMGAEQPQHF
CDR3 DNA: TGTGCCAGCAGCTTAATGGGGGCTGAGCAGCCCCAGCATTTT

V gene: TRBV14
clone size: .
D gene: .
J gene: TRBJ1-3
CDR3 protein: CASSQDGWSSGNTIYF
CDR3 DNA: TGTGCCAGCAGCCAAGATGGGTGGAGCTCTGGAAACACCATATATTTT

V gene: TRBV18
clone size: .
D gene: .
J gene: TRBJ2-3
CDR3 protein: CASSPPRAGLRTDTQYF
CDR3 DNA: TGTGCCAGCTCACCACCCCGGGCCGGCCTTCGCACAGATACGCAGTATTTT

V gene: TRBV6-5
clone size: .
D gene: .
J gene: TRBJ2-1
CDR3 protein: CASSRQAYYNEQFF
CDR3 DNA: TGTGCCAGCAGTCGACAGGCATATTACAATGAGCAGTTCTTC

V gene: TRBV18
clone size: .
D gene: .
J gene: TRBJ1-1
CDR3 protein: CASSTGQKNTEAFF
CDR3 DNA: TGTGCCAGCTCAACCGGACAGAAGAACACTGAAGCTTTCTTT

V gene: TRBV9
clone size: .
D gene: .
J gene: TRBJ2-7
CDR3 protein: CASSVGGTGEQYF
CDR3 DNA: TGTGCCAGCAGCGTAGGGGGGACCGGGGAGCAGTACTTC

V gene: TRBV11-1
clone size: once
D gene: .
J gene: TRBJ2-7
CDR3 protein: CASSRTAYEQYF
CDR3 DNA: TGTGCCAGCAGCCGCACCGCCTACGAGCAGTACTTC

V gene: TRBV6-5
clone size: .
D gene: .
J gene: TRBJ1-5
CDR3 protein: CASRLASGNQPQHF
CDR3 DNA: TGTGCCAGCAGACTTGCTTCGGGCAATCAGCCCCAGCATTTT

V gene: TRBV19
clone size: .
D gene: .
J gene: TRBJ1-5
CDR3 protein: CASSAGQPQHF
CDR3 DNA: TGTGCCAGTAGTGCAGGTCAGCCCCAGCATTTT

V gene: TRBV5-1
clone size: once
D gene: .
J gene: TRBJ2-7
CDR3 protein: CASSPRRVEGFSYEQYF
CDR3 DNA: TGCGCCAGCAGCCCCAGAAGGGTGGAGGGATTCTCCTACGAGCAGTACTTC

V gene: TRBV6-5
clone size: .
D gene: TRBD2
J gene: TRBJ2-3
CDR3 protein: CASRLAGVTDTQYF
CDR3 DNA: TGTGCCAGCAGACTAGCGGGGGTCACAGATACGCAGTATTTT

V gene: TRBV15
clone size: few
D gene: .
J gene: TRBJ1-2
CDR3 protein: CATSRGTSNYGYTF
CDR3 DNA: TGTGCCACCAGCAGAGGGACATCAAACTATGGCTACACCTTC

V gene: TRBV9
clone size: few
D gene: .
J gene: TRBJ2-7
CDR3 protein: CASSPGRGGYYEQYF
CDR3 DNA: TGTGCCAGCAGCCCCGGGAGAGGGGGGTACTACGAGCAGTACTTC

V gene: TRBV2
clone size: .
D gene: .
J gene: TRBJ2-3
CDR3 protein: CASSTSASTDTQYF
CDR3 DNA: TGTGCCAGCAGTACAAGCGCTAGCACAGATACGCAGTATTTT

V gene: TRBV4-1
clone size: .
D gene: TRBD2
J gene: TRBJ2-3
CDR3 protein: CASSQDSAAGGASTDTQYF
CDR3 DNA: TGCGCCAGCAGCCAAGATTCGGCCGCGGGAGGGGCTAGCACAGATACGCAGTATTTT

V gene: TRBV18
clone size: .
D gene: TRBD2
J gene: TRBJ2-3
CDR3 protein: CASSLGLAGAGTDTQYF
CDR3 DNA: TGTGCCAGCTCACTGGGACTAGCGGGGGCCGGCACAGATACGCAGTATTTT

V gene: TRBV29-1
clone size: few
D gene: TRBD2
J gene: TRBJ2-3
CDR3 protein: CSGGGEAGQTSTDTQYF
CDR3 DNA: TGCAGTGGTGGGGGGGAAGCCGGGCAGACTAGCACAGATACGCAGTATTTT

V gene: TRBV29-1
clone size: .
D gene: TRBD1
J gene: TRBJ2-3
CDR3 protein: CSVHRGGGDTQYF
CDR3 DNA: TGCAGCGTTCACAGGGGCGGCGGAGATACGCAGTATTTT

V gene: TRBV2
clone size: .
D gene: .
J gene: TRBJ2-7
CDR3 protein: CASSEAGAGSPTITYEQYF
CDR3 DNA: TGTGCCAGCAGTGAAGCCGGAGCAGGTTCTCCTACTATAACCTACGAGCAGTACTTC

V gene: TRBV6-1
clone size: .
D gene: .
J gene: TRBJ1-2
CDR3 protein: CASSEAWTLESSANYGYTF
CDR3 DNA: TGTGCCAGCAGTGAAGCTTGGACACTCGAGTCTTCAGCTAACTATGGCTACACCTTC

V gene: TRBV4-1
clone size: .
D gene: TRBD2
J gene: TRBJ2-1
CDR3 protein: CASSQEGVSGIEQFF
CDR3 DNA: TGCGCCAGCAGCCAAGAAGGCGTTAGCGGGATTGAGCAGTTCTTC

V gene: TRBV28
clone size: .
D gene: .
J gene: TRBJ2-4
CDR3 protein: CASTGMGSLAKNIQYF
CDR3 DNA: TGTGCCAGCACTGGAATGGGGAGTCTAGCCAAAAACATTCAGTACTTC

V gene: TRBV11-2
clone size: .
D gene: .
J gene: TRBJ2-2
CDR3 protein: CASSFRQAWNTGELFF
CDR3 DNA: TGTGCCAGCAGCTTCAGACAGGCCTGGAACACCGGGGAGCTGTTTTTT

V gene: TRBV21-1
clone size: .
D gene: .
J gene: TRBJ2-4
CDR3 protein: CASIFLLRAKNIQYF
CDR3 DNA: TGTGCCAGCATCTTTCTTCTGAGAGCCAAAAACATTCAGTACTTC

V gene: TRBV7-3
clone size: .
D gene: TRBD1
J gene: TRBJ2-3
CDR3 protein: CASSLRGGGTDTQYF
CDR3 DNA: TGTGCCAGCAGCTTAAGAGGGGGCGGCACAGATACGCAGTATTTT

V gene: TRBV27
clone size: .
D gene: .
J gene: TRBJ1-5
CDR3 protein: CAAGGRGGNQPQHF
CDR3 DNA: TGTGCCGCGGGGGGCAGGGGAGGCAATCAGCCCCAGCATTTT

V gene: TRBV12-3/TRBV12-4
clone size: .
D gene: TRBD2
J gene: TRBJ2-3
CDR3 protein: CASRSSGNHNF
CDR3 DNA: TGTGCCAGCAGGTCTAGCGGCAATCATAATTTT

V gene: TRBV4-2
clone size: .
D gene: .
J gene: TRBJ2-3
CDR3 protein: CASSQDGADTQYF
CDR3 DNA: TGTGCCAGCAGCCAAGATGGGGCAGATACGCAGTATTTT

V gene: TRBV9
clone size: .
D gene: .
J gene: TRBJ1-2
CDR3 protein: CASSSSGGDSYGYTF
CDR3 DNA: TGTGCCAGCAGCTCAAGCGGGGGGGATTCCTATGGCTACACCTTC

V gene: TRBV12-3/TRBV12-4
clone size: .
D gene: .
J gene: TRBJ2-5
CDR3 protein: CASTLGGVETQYF
CDR3 DNA: TGTGCCAGCACCCTAGGGGGGGTAGAGACCCAGTACTTC

V gene: TRBV30
clone size: .
D gene: .
J gene: TRBJ2-3
CDR3 protein: CAWSQNAGMTDTQYF
CDR3 DNA: TGTGCCTGGAGTCAAAATGCAGGGATGACAGATACGCAGTATTTT

V gene: TRBV24-1
clone size: few
D gene: .
J gene: TRBJ2-2
CDR3 protein: CATSDLQRGGELFF
CDR3 DNA: TGTGCCACCAGTGATTTGCAACGGGGCGGGGAGCTGTTTTTT

V gene: TRBV3-1/TRBV3-2
clone size: .
D gene: TRBD1
J gene: TRBJ1-5
CDR3 protein: CASSQGQYSNQPQHF
CDR3 DNA: TGTGCCAGCAGCCAGGGACAGTATAGCAATCAGCCCCAGCATTTT

V gene: TRBV14
clone size: .
D gene: .
J gene: TRBJ2-5
CDR3 protein: CASSQGGGVAQETQYF
CDR3 DNA: TGTGCCAGCAGCCAAGGAGGCGGGGTCGCCCAAGAGACCCAGTACTTC

V gene: TRBV29-1
clone size: .
D gene: TRBD1
J gene: TRBJ2-3
CDR3 protein: CSGRQGTDTQYF
CDR3 DNA: TGCAGCGGCCGACAGGGGACAGATACGCAGTATTTT

V gene: TRBV6-1
clone size: .
D gene: .
J gene: TRBJ1-5
CDR3 protein: CASSELRMNNQPQHF
CDR3 DNA: TGTGCCAGCAGTGAACTGAGGATGAACAATCAGCCCCAGCATTTT

V gene: TRBV24-1
clone size: .
D gene: .
J gene: TRBJ1-2
CDR3 protein: CATSDLQIRLQGDYGYTF
CDR3 DNA: TGTGCCACCAGTGATTTGCAAATAAGGTTGCAGGGCGACTATGGCTACACCTTC